What follows is one T cell receptor beta chain and its context. Libraries were prepared by immunoSEQ multiplex PCR; TCRdb keeps only in-frame clonotypes and omits some of them. The sample holds 150,000 to 200,000 clones, roughly 90% seen once. These data originate in a study of T cell responses to AZD1222 COVID-19 vaccine. Trimming cost V 4 bases and J 6 bases, with 16 bases left between them. This CDR3 has 14 amino acids. Germline CDR1 and CDR2: SGHAT and FQNNGV. The TCR was taken from an adult who received the AZD1222 COVID-19 vaccine. The chain employs TRBV11-2 and TRBJ2-7, with D possibly matching TRBD1 (5 bases). Sequences were derived from peripheral blood, sampled 28 days after the second AZD1222 dose. For the CDR3, the DNA is TGTGCCAGCAGCTCATCCCCATTGCAGGGCGAGCAGTACTTC. This encodes CASSSSPLQGEQYF.